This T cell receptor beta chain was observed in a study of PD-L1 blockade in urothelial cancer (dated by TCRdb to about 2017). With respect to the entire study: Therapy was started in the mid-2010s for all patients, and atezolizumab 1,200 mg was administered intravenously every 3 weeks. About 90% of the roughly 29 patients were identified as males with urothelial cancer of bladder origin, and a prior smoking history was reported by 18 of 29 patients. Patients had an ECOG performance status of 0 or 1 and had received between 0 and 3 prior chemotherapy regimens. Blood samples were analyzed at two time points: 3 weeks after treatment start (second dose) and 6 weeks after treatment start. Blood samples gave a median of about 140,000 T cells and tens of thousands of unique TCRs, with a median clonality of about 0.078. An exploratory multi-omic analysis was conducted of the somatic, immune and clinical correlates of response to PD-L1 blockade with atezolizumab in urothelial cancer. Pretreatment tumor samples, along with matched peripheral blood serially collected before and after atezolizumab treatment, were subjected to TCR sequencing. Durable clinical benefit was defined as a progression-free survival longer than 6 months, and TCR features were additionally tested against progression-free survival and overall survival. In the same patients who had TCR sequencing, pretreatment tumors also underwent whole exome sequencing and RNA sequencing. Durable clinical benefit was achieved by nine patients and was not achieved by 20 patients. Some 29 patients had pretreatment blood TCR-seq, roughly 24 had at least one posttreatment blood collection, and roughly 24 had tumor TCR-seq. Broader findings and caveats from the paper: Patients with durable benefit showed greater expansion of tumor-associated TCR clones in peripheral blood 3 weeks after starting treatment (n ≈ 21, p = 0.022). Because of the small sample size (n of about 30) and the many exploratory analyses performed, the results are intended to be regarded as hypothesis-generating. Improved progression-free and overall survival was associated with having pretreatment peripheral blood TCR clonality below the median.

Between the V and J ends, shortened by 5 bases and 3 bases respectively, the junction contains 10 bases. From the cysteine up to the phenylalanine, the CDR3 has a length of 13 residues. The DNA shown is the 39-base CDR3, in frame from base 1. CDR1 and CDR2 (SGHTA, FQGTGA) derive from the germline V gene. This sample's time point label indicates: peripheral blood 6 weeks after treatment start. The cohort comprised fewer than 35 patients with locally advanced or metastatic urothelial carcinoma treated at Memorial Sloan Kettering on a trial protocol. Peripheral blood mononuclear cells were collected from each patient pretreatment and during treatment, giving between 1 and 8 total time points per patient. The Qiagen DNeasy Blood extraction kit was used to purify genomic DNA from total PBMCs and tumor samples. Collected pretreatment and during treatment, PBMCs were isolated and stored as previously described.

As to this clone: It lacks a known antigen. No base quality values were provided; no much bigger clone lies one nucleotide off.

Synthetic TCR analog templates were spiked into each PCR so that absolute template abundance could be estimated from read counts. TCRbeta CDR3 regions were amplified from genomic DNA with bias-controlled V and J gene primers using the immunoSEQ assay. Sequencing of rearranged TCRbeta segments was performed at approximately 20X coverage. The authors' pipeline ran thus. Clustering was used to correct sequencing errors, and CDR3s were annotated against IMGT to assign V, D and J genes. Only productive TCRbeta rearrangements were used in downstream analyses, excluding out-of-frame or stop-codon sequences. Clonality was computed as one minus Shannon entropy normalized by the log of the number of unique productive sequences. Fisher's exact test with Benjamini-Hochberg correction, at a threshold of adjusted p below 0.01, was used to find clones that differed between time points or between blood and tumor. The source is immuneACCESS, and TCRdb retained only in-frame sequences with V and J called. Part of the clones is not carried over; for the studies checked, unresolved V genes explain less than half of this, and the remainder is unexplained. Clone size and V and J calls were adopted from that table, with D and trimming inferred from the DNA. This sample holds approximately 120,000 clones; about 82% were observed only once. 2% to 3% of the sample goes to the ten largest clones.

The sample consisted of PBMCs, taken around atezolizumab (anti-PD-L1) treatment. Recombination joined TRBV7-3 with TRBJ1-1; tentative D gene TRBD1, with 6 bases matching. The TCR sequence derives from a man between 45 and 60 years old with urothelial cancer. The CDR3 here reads CASSPQGYTEAFF. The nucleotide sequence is TGTGCCAGCAGCCCTCAGGGGTACACTGAAGCTTTCTTT. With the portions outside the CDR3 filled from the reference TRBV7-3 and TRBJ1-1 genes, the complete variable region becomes GAGVSQTPSNKVTEKGKYVELRCDPISGHTALYWYRQSLGQGPEFLIYFQGTGAADDSGLPNDRFFAVRPEGSVSTLKIQRTERGDSAVYLCASSPQGYTEAFFGQGTRLTVV.